Listed below are T cell receptor beta chains from one sample, sequenced in a study of shared clonotypes between healthy human individuals. Sequencing used immunoSEQ multiplex PCR; TCRdb keeps in-frame clones, though not all of them. The sample consists of about 2.4 million clones, approximately 93% of them appearing once. Sequenced material: naive CD4+ T cells from PBMCs. The source of these receptors is a man between 18 and 35 years old in good health. Some clones in this sample may be carry-over from other donors' samples. Each CDR3 is given with its conserved first and last residue. A D gene is named only where the DNA matches it firmly.

d_gene | j_gene | len | v_gene | CDR3aa
TRBD2 | TRBJ2-7 | 19 | TRBV7-8 | CASSLGKIKVSGITYEQYF
. | TRBJ1-2 | 13 | TRBV5-4 | CASTAWFQGVYTF
. | TRBJ2-3 | 14 | TRBV5-1 | CASSFAGGTDTQYF
TRBD2 | TRBJ2-3 | 16 | TRBV29-1 | CSVEASGTSVSDTQYF
TRBD1 | TRBJ1-4 | 16 | TRBV7-8 | CASSLMGTGTREKLFF
TRBD2 | TRBJ2-1 | 17 | TRBV15 | CATSRAGLADTHNEQFF
TRBD1 | TRBJ1-2 | 16 | TRBV5-3 | CARSWDRGETNYGYTF
TRBD2 | TRBJ2-3 | 11 | TRBV18 | CASSPGTSVYF
. | TRBJ2-3 | 12 | TRBV7-2 | CASSLGQVPQYF
. | TRBJ1-5 | 14 | TRBV14 | CASSLGGGSQPQHF
. | TRBJ2-1 | 15 | TRBV6-6 | CASRQGGGDYNEQFF
TRBD2 | TRBJ2-7 | 16 | TRBV28 | CASSWTSGHASYEQYF
. | TRBJ1-4 | 16 | TRBV28 | CASSFRGAGFNEKLFF
. | TRBJ2-2 | 15 | TRBV6-4 | CASSDSGLPTGELFF
TRBD1 | TRBJ1-1 | 13 | TRBV10-3 | CAISETGDTEAFF
. | TRBJ2-7 | 13 | TRBV19 | CASAIGASYEQYF
. | TRBJ2-1 | 14 | TRBV5-6 | CASSLAQDYNEQFF